This TCR beta chain was sequenced during a study of beta chain features in type 1 diabetes. V lost 2 bases to trimming and J lost 2 bases, with 16 bases between them. The CDR3 contains 18 residues. The V gene's germline CDR1 is LNHDA and CDR2 SQIVND (reference sequence). The authors reverse transcribed all of the isolated RNA, so sequencing captured expressed TCRB transcripts. The repertoire was sequenced with immunoSEQ multiplex PCR; TCRdb's copy has only in-frame clones and lacks some. The table shows about 290,000 clones, with around 7.8% occurring only once. The specimen was central memory CD4+ T cells from blood. The clonotype comes from a woman aged 18-30 years in good health. This chain connects TRBV19 to TRBJ2-6, with D possibly being TRBD1 (7 bases). The CDR3 reads CASSIQGGSFPGANVLTF. Here the CDR3 DNA reads TGTGCCAGTAGTATACAGGGGGGATCCTTCCCTGGGGCCAACGTCCTGACTTTC.